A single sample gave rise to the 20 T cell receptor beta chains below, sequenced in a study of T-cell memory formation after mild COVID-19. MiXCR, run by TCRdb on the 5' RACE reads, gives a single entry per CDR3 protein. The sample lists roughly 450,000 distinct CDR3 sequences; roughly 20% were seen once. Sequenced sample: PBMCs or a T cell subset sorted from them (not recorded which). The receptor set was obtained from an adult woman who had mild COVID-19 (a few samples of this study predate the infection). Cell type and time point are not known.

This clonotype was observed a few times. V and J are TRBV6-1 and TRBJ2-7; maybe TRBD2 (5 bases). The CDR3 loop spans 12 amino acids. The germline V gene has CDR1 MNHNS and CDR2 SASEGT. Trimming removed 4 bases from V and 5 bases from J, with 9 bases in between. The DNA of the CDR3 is TGTGCCAGCAGTGTAGGTAGCGACGAGCAGTACTTC. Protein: CASSVGSDEQYF.

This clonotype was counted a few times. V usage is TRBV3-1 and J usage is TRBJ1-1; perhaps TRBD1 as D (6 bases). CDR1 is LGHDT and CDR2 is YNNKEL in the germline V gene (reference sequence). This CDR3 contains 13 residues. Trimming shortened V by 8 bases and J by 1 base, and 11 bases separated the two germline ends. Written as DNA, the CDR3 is TGTGCCAGCTGGAAGGGGGGGAACACTGAAGCTTTCTTT. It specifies CASWKGGNTEAFF.

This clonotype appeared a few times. The CDR3 is CASSEQGLGNTIYF. In nucleotides, the CDR3 is TGTGCCAGCAGCGAGCAGGGGCTGGGGAACACCATATATTTT. The chain couples TRBV7-8 to TRBJ1-3, with D perhaps TRBD1 (6 bases). V was shortened by 5 bases and J by 7 bases, with 15 bases between the two germline ends. The germline V gene has CDR1 SGHVS and CDR2 FQNEAQ. This CDR3 has 14 residues.

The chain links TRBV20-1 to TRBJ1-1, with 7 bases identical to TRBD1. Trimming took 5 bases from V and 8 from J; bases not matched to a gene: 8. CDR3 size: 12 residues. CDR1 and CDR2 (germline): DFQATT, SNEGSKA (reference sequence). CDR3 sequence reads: CSADRAKGEAFF. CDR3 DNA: TGCAGTGCTGACAGGGCAAAGGGAGAAGCTTTCTTT.

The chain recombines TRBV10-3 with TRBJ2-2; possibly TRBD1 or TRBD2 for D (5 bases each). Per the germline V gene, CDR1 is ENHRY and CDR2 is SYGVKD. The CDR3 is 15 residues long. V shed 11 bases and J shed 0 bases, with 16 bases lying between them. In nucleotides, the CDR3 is TGTGCCTCACGAGGGACGACAGCGAACACCGGGGAGCTGTTTTTT. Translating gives CASRGTTANTGELFF.

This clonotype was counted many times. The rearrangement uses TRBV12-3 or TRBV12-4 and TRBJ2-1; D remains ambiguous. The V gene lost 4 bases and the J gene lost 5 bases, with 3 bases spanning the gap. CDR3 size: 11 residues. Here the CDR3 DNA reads TGTGCCAGCAGTTGGGACAATGAGCAGTTCTTC. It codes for CASSWDNEQFF.

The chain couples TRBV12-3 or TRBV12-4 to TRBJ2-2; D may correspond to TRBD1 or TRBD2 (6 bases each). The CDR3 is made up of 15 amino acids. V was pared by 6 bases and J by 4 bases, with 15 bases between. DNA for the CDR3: TGTGCCAGCAGAAGGGGGTTGGGGGGCACCGGGGAGCTGTTTTTT. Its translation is CASRRGLGGTGELFF.

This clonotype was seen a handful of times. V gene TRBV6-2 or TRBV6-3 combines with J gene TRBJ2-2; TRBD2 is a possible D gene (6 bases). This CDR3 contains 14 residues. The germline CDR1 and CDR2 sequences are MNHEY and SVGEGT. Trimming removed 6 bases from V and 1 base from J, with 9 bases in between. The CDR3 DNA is TGTGCCAGCAGAATTAGCGGGAACACCGGGGAGCTGTTTTTT. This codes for CASRISGNTGELFF.

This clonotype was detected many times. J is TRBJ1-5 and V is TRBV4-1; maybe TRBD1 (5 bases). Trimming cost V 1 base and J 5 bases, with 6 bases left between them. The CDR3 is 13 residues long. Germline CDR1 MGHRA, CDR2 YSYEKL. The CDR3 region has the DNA TGCGCCAGCAGCCAAGGCAGGGATCAGCCCCAGCATTTT. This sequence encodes CASSQGRDQPQHF.

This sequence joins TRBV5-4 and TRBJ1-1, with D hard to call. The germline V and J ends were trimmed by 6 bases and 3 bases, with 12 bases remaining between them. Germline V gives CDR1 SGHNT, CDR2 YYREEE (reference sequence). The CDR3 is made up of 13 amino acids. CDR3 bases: TGTGCCAGCAAGCCAGGCGCTGACACTGAAGCTTTCTTT. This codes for CASKPGADTEAFF.

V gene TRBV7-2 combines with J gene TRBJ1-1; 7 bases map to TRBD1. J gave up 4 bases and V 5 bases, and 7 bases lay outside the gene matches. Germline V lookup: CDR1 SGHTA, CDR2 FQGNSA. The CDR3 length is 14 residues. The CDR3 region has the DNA TGTGCCAGCAGCATACAGGGGTTCGGCACTGAAGCTTTCTTT. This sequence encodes CASSIQGFGTEAFF.

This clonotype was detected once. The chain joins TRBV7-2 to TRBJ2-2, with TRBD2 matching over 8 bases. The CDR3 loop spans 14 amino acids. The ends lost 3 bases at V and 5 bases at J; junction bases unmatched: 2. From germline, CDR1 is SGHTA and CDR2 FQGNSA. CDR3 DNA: TGTGCCAGCAGCTTTAGCGGGGCGACCGGGGAGCTGTTTTTT. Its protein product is CASSFSGATGELFF.

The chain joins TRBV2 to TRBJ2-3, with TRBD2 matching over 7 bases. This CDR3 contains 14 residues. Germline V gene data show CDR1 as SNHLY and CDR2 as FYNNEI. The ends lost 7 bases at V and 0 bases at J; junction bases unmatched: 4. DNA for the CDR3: TGTGCCAGCATAGCGGGCTTTAGCACAGATACGCAGTATTTT. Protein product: CASIAGFSTDTQYF.

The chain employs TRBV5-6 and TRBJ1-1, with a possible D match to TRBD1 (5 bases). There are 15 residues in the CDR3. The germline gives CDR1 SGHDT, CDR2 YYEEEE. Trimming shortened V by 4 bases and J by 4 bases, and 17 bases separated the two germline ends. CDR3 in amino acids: CASSLAQDKVTEAFF. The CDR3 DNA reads TGTGCCAGCAGCCTGGCGCAGGACAAGGTCACTGAAGCTTTCTTT.

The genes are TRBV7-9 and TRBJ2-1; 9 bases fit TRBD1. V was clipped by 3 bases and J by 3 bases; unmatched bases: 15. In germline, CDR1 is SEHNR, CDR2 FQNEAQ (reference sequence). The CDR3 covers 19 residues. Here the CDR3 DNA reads TGTGCCAGCAGCTTCATTGGGGACAGGGTGAAAAACCGCTACAATGAGCAGTTCTTC. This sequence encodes CASSFIGDRVKNRYNEQFF.

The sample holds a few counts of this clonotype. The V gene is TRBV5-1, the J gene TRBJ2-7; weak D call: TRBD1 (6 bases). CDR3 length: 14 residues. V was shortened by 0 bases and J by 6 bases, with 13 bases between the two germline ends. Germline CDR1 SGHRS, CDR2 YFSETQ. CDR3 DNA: TGCGCCAGCAGCTTGGCGGGCAGGGGAACCGAGCAGTACTTC. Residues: CASSLAGRGTEQYF. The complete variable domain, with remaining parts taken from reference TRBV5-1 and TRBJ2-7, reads KAGVTQTPRYLIKTRGQQVTLSCSPISGHRSVSWYQQTPGQGLQFLFEYFSETQRNKGNFPGRFSGRQFSNSRSEMNVSTLELGDSALYLCASSLAGRGTEQYFGPGTRLTVT.

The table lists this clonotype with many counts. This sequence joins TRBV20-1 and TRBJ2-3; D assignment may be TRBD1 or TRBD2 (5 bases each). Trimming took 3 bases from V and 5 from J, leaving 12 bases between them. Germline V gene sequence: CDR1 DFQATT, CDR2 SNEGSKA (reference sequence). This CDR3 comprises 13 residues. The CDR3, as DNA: TGCAGTGCTAGGAGGGGTACACGAGATACGCAGTATTTT. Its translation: CSARRGTRDTQYF.

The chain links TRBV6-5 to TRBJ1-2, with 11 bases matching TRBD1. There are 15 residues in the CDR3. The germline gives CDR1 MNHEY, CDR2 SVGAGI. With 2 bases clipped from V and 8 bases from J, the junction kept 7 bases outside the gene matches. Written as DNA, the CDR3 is TGTGCCAGCAGTTACACACCAGGACAGGGGGCCGGCTACACCTTC. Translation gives CASSYTPGQGAGYTF.

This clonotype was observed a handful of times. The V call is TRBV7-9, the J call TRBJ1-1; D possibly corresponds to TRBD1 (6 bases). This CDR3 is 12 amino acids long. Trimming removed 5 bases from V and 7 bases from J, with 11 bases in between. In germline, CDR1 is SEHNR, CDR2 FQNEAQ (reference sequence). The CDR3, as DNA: TGTGCCAGCAGCCAGGACAGTGGTGAAGCTTTCTTT. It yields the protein CASSQDSGEAFF.

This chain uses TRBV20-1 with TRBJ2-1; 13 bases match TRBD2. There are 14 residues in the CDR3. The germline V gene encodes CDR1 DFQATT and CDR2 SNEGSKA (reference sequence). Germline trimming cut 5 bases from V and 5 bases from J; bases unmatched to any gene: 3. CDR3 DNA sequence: TGCAGTGCTGCCGGGACTAGCGGGAACAATGAGCAGTTCTTC. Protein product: CSAAGTSGNNEQFF.